The 16 T cell receptor beta chains listed next were all sequenced from one sample in a study of OX40 agonist ivuxolimab in advanced cancers. The data were produced by immunoSEQ multiplex PCR, yet TCRdb's version contains in-frame clones alone and is incomplete. The table shows 60,000 to 75,000 clones, with around 92% occurring only once. The sequenced sample was CD4+ or CD8+ T cells sorted from blood, obtained in a trial of the OX40 agonist ivuxolimab. These receptors all stem from an adult with an advanced solid tumor such as melanoma, head and neck, liver or kidney cancer.

This clone was recorded once. This chain joins TRBV27 and TRBJ2-7, with TRBD1 identical over 9 bases. This CDR3 spans 14 amino acids. CDR1 is MNHEY and CDR2 is SMNVEV in the germline V gene (reference sequence). J was trimmed by 5 bases and V by 3 bases; bases with no gene match: 5. This chain's CDR3 is CASSLGTGLNEQYF. In DNA, the CDR3 is TGTGCCAGCAGTTTGGGGACAGGGCTCAACGAGCAGTACTTC.

This chain joins TRBV9 and TRBJ2-1, with 8 bases identical to TRBD2. Unmatched junction bases numbered 12, after V lost 1 base and J lost 6 bases. CDR1 and CDR2 (germline): SGDLS, YYNGEE. CDR3 size: 17 residues. The CDR3: CASSVTPGEREFNEQFF. The CDR3 nucleotides read TGTGCCAGCAGCGTAACCCCGGGCGAGCGGGAGTTCAATGAGCAGTTCTTC.

The chain recombines TRBV28 with TRBJ2-1; D is tentatively TRBD1 or TRBD2 (5 bases each). There are 13 residues in the CDR3. V lost 8 bases to trimming and J lost 2 bases, with 10 bases between them. Germline V gene data show CDR1 as MDHEN and CDR2 as SYDVKM. CDR3 amino acids: CASLGTPYNEQFF. For the CDR3, the DNA is TGTGCCAGCCTCGGGACCCCCTACAATGAGCAGTTCTTC.

The chain is built from TRBV7-9 and TRBJ2-5; D gene unclear. Germline-derived CDR1 and CDR2 are SEHNR and FQNEAQ (reference sequence). The CDR3 contains 14 residues. Trimming shortened V by 1 base and J by 5 bases, and 11 bases separated the two germline ends. The CDR3 reads CASSLGDWLETQYF. CDR3 DNA sequence: TGTGCCAGCAGCTTAGGCGACTGGTTGGAGACCCAGTACTTC.

The chain couples TRBV5-6 to TRBJ1-2; maybe TRBD1 (6 bases). CDR3 length: 16 amino acids. CDR1 SGHDT and CDR2 YYEEEE come from the germline V gene. V lost 0 bases to trimming and J lost 8 bases, with 20 bases between them. The DNA of the CDR3 is TGTGCCAGCAGCTTGGCCGGGGGACACCTCGTACTCGGCTACACCTTC. Protein: CASSLAGGHLVLGYTF.

The chain combines TRBV19 with TRBJ2-1; tentative D call: TRBD2 (5 bases). Trimming pared 1 base from V and 9 bases from J, leaving 7 bases between. This CDR3 is 12 amino acids long. Per germline, CDR1 LNHDA and CDR2 SQIVND (reference sequence). The CDR3 DNA sequence: TGTGCCAGTAGTATAGTACGGGGTGAGCAGTTCTTC. Translation: CASSIVRGEQFF.

Note on this clone: This sample includes further DNA sequences coding for the same CDR3. This chain's CDR3 is CASSEYEQYF. CDR3 in DNA: TGTGCCAGCAGTGAATACGAGCAGTACTTC. This rearrangement joins TRBV6-1 to TRBJ2-7, with unresolved D. Trimming pared 2 bases from V and 4 bases from J, leaving 0 bases between. The CDR3 spans 10 residues. In germline, CDR1 is MNHNS, CDR2 SASEGT.

The CDR3 loop reads CASSQDGSLYEQYF. The CDR3 nucleotides are TGTGCCAGCAGCCAAGATGGCAGCTTATACGAGCAGTACTTC. The chain links TRBV4-2 to TRBJ2-7; no firm D call. The CDR3 has 14 residues. Germline CDR1 LGHNA, CDR2 YNFKEQ. The V end was cut by 0 bases, the J end by 4 bases, with 10 bases between.

The chain uses TRBV28 and TRBJ2-1; 8 bases are shared with TRBD2. The germline V gene has CDR1 MDHEN and CDR2 SYDVKM. V lost 5 bases and J lost 15; bases outside the gene matches: 12. The CDR3 sequence is 13 residues long. The CDR3 bases are TGTGCCAGCAGTGGGCAAGCGGGGGCCTTGGGGTTCTTC. It translates to CASSGQAGALGFF.

V usage is TRBV7-9 and J usage is TRBJ1-1; D is ambiguous. V lost 1 base and J 5 bases, leaving 11 bases between the germline ends. The length of the CDR3 is 14 residues. CDR1 SEHNR and CDR2 FQNEAQ come from the germline V gene (reference sequence). The CDR3 bases are TGTGCCAGCAGCTTAGGGGTCGTGGGTACTGAAGCTTTCTTT. It encodes CASSLGVVGTEAFF. Combining the CDR3 with reference TRBV7-9 and TRBJ1-1 gives the whole variable domain DTGVSQNPRHKITKRGQNVTFRCDPISEHNRLYWYRQTLGQGPEFLTYFQNEAQLEKSRLLSDRFSAERPKGSFSTLEIQRTEQGDSAMYLCASSLGVVGTEAFFGQGTRLTVV.

J is TRBJ1-5 and V is TRBV21-1; the DNA was not compared with TRBD1, the D call given in the table. TRBV21-1 is a pseudogene segment. This CDR3 has 15 residues. The CDR3: CASSKVTGCNQPQHF. CDR3 in DNA: TGTGCCAGCAGCAAGGTCACAGGGTGCAATCAGCCCCAGCATTTT.

This clone was found once. V usage is TRBV6-5 and J usage is TRBJ2-5; D possibly matches TRBD1 or TRBD2 (6 bases each). The CDR3 covers 13 residues. V lost 8 bases and J 5 bases, leaving 15 bases between the germline ends. CDR1 is MNHEY and CDR2 is SVGAGI in the germline V gene. The CDR3, as DNA: TGTGCCAGCGCAGAGGGGGGCGAGGAGACCCAGTACTTC. Translated, it gives CASAEGGEETQYF.

This chain joins TRBV13 and TRBJ2-2; D is perhaps TRBD1 or TRBD2 (5 bases each). From germline, CDR1 is PRHDT and CDR2 FYEKMQ (reference sequence). Trimming stripped 6 bases from V and 1 base from J, with 15 bases between. This CDR3 is 16 amino acids long. CDR3 sequence reads: CASSGTGPRNTGELFF. In nucleotides, the CDR3 is TGTGCCAGCAGTGGGACGGGACCCCGGAACACCGGGGAGCTGTTTTTT.

V usage is TRBV30 and J usage is TRBJ2-7; 9 bases are shared with TRBD1. The V and J ends lost 3 bases and 3 bases, in that order; junction bases with no gene match: 9. This CDR3 contains 15 residues. The germline CDR1 and CDR2 sequences are GTSNPN and SVGIG (reference sequence). In DNA, the CDR3 is TGTGCCTGGAGCCCCTACCCGACAGGGGGCTACGAGCAGTACTTC. Residues: CAWSPYPTGGYEQYF.

This rearrangement joins TRBV7-6 to TRBJ2-5, with TRBD2 matching 9 bases. Germline-derived CDR1 and CDR2 are SGHVS and FNYEAQ. V gave up 8 bases and J gave up 5 bases; unmatched junction bases: 12. This CDR3 spans 15 amino acids. Here the CDR3 reads CASVQLAGVGETQYF. The CDR3, as DNA: TGTGCCAGCGTGCAGTTAGCGGGAGTAGGGGAGACCCAGTACTTC.

This chain connects TRBV27 to TRBJ2-7; D call uncertain. Germline lookup yields CDR1 MNHEY and CDR2 SMNVEV (reference sequence). Trimming pared 3 bases from V and 2 bases from J, leaving 8 bases between. The CDR3 is made up of 13 amino acids. The CDR3 DNA follows: TGTGCCAGCAGTTTGGGCCCGACCTACGAGCAGTACTTC. The encoded protein is CASSLGPTYEQYF.